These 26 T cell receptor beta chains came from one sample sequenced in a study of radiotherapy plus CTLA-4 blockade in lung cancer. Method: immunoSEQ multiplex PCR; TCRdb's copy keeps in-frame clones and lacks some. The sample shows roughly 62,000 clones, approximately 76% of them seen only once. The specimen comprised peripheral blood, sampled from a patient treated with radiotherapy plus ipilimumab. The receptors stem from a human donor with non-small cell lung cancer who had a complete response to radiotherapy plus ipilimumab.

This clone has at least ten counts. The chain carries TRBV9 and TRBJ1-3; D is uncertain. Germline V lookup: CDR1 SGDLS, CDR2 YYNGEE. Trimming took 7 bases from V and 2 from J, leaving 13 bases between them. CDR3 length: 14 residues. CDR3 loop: CASRGRETGNTIYF. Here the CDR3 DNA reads TGTGCCAGCCGAGGTCGAGAGACTGGAAACACCATATATTTT.

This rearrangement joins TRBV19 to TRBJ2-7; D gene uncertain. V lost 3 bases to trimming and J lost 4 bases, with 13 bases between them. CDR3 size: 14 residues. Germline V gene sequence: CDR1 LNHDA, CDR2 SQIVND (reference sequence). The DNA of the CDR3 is TGTGCCAGTAGTATGCTTGACAAAAAATACGAGCAGTACTTC. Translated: CASSMLDKKYEQYF.

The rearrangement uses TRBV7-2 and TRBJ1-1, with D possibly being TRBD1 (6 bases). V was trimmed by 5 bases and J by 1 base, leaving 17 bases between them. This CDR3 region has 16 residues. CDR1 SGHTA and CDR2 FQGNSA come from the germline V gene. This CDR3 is CASSPTPLRGNTEAFF. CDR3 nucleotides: TGTGCCAGCAGCCCGACCCCTCTCAGGGGGAACACTGAAGCTTTCTTT.

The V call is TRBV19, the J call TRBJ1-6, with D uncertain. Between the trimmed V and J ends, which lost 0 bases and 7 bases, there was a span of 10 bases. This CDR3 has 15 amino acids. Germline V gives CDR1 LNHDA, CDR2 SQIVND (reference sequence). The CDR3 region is CASSIDRGENSPLHF. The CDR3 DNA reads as TGTGCCAGTAGTATAGATCGGGGAGAGAATTCACCCCTCCACTTT. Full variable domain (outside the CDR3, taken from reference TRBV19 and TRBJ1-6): DGGITQSPKYLFRKEGQNVTLSCEQNLNHDAMYWYRQDPGQGLRLIYYSQIVNDFQKGDIAEGYSVSREKKESFPLTVTSAQKNPTAFYLCASSIDRGENSPLHFGNGTRLTVT.

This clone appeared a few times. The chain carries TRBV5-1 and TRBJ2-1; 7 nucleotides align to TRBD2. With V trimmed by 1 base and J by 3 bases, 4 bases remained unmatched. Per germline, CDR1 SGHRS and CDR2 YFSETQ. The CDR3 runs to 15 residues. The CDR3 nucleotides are TGCGCCAGCAGCTTGTCTGGCGGGAGCTACAATGAGCAGTTCTTC. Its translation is CASSLSGGSYNEQFF.

This chain's CDR3 is CASSEPGTGDYNYGYTF. The CDR3 DNA reads TGCGCCAGCAGTGAACCCGGGACAGGGGATTATAACTATGGCTACACCTTC. The chain combines TRBV10-2 with TRBJ1-2; 10 nucleotides agree with TRBD1. The junction had 8 bases not matched to a gene; V was cut back by 3 bases and J by 1 base. Germline V gene data show CDR1 as WSHSY and CDR2 as SAAADI. This CDR3 comprises 17 residues.

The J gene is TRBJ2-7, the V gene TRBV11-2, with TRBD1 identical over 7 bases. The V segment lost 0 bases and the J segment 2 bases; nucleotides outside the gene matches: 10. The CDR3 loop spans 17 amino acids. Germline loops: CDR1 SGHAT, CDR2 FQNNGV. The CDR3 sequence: CASSLEGTGQRTYEQYF. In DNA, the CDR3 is TGTGCCAGCAGCTTAGAAGGTACGGGACAGCGAACCTACGAGCAGTACTTC.

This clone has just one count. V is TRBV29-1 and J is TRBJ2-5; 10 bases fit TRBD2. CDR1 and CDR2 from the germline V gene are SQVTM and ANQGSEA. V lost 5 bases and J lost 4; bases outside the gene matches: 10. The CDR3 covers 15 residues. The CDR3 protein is CSVSASGGVGETQYF. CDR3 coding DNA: TGCAGCGTTAGTGCTAGCGGGGGAGTCGGAGAGACCCAGTACTTC.

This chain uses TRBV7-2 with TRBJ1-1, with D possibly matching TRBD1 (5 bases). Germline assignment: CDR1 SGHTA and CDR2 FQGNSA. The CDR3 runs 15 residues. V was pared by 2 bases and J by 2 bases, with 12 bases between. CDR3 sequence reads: CASSLRLTDNTEAFF. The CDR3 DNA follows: TGTGCCAGCAGCTTACGTTTGACAGATAACACTGAAGCTTTCTTT.

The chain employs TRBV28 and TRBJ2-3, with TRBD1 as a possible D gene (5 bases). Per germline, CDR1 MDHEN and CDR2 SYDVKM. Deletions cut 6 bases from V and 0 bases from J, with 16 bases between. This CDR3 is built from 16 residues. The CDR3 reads CASRVLGRLSTDTQYF. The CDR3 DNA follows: TGTGCCAGCAGGGTGCTGGGGCGGCTAAGCACAGATACGCAGTATTTT. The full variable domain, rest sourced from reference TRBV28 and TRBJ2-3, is DVKVTQSSRYLVKRTGEKVFLECVQDMDHENMFWYRQDPGLGLRLIYFSYDVKMKEKGDIPEGYSVSREKKERFSLILESASTNQTSMYLCASRVLGRLSTDTQYFGPGTRLTVL.

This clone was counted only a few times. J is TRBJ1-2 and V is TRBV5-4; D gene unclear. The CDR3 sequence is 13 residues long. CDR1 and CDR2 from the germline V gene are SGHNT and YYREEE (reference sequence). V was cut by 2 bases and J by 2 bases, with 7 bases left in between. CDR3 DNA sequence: TGTGCCAGCAGCTTTAGAGGGAACTATGGCTACACCTTC. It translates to CASSFRGNYGYTF.

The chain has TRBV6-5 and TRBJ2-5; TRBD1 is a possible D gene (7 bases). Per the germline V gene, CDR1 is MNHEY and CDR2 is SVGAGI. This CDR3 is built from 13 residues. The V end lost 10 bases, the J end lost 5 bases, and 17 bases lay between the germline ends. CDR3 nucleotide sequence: TGTGCCATAAGGAGGGGGCGCGCGGAGACCCAGTACTTC. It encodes CAIRRGRAETQYF.

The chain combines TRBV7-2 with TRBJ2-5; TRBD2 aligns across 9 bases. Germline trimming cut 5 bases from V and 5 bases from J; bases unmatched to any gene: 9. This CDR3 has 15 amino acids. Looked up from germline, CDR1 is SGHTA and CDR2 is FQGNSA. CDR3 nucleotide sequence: TGTGCCAGCAGCCGAACCGCGGGAGGGTACGAGACCCAGTACTTC. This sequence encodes CASSRTAGGYETQYF. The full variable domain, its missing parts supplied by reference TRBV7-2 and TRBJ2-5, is GAGVSQSPSNKVTEKGKDVELRCDPISGHTALYWYRQSLGQGLEFLIYFQGNSAPDKSGLPSDRFSAERTGGSVSTLTIQRTQQEDSAVYLCASSRTAGGYETQYFGPGTRLLVL.

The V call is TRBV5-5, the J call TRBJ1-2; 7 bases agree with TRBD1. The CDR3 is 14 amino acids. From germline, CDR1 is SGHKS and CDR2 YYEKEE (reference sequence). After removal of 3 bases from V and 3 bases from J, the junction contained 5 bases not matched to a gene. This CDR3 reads CASSWRQGDYGYTF. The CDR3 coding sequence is TGTGCCAGCAGCTGGAGACAGGGAGACTATGGCTACACCTTC.

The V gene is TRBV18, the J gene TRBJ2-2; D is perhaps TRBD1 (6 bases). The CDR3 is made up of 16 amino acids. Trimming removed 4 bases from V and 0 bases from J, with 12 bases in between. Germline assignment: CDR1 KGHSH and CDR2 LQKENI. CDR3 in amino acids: CASSLGQPANTGELFF. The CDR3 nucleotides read TGTGCCAGCTCACTCGGACAGCCCGCGAACACCGGGGAGCTGTTTTTT.

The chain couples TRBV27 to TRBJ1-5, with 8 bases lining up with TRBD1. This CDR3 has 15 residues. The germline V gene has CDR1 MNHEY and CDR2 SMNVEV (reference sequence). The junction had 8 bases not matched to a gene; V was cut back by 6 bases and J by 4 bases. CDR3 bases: TGTGCCAGCAGCCCACAGGGGGGAGGGAATCAGCCCCAGCATTTT. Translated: CASSPQGGGNQPQHF.

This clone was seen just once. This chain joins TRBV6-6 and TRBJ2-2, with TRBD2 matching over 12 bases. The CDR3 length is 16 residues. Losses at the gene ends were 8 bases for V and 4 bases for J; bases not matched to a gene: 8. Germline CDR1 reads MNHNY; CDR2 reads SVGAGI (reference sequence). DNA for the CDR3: TGTGCCAGCGAGCTAGCGGGGGGGCTGGGCACCGGGGAGCTGTTTTTT. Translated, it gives CASELAGGLGTGELFF.

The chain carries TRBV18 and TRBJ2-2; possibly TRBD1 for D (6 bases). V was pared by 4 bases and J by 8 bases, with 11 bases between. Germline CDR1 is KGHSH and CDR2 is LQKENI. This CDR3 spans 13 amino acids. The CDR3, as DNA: TGTGCCAGCTCACAAACCGGGACAGGGGAGCTGTTTTTT. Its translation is CASSQTGTGELFF.

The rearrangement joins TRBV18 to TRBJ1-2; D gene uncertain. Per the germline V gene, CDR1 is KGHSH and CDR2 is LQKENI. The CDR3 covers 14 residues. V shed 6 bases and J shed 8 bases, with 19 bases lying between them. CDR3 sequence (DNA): TGTGCCAGCTCCCAACCCTCCGGGATGGGAGGCTACACCTTC. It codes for CASSQPSGMGGYTF. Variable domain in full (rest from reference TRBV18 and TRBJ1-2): NAGVMQNPRHLVRRRGQEARLRCSPMKGHSHVYWYRQLPEEGLKFMVYLQKENIIDESGMPKERFSAEFPKEGPSILRIQQVVRGDSAAYFCASSQPSGMGGYTFGSGTRLTVV.

The CDR3 spells CASSRTAVAGTGNEQFF. CDR3 bases: TGCGCCAGCAGCCGGACGGCGGTAGCGGGGACGGGCAATGAGCAGTTCTTC. The V gene is TRBV4-3, the J gene TRBJ2-1, with 8 bases matching TRBD2. The trim removed 4 bases at V and 6 bases at J, leaving 14 bases unmatched. This CDR3 region has 17 residues. The germline gives CDR1 LGHNA, CDR2 YSLEER.

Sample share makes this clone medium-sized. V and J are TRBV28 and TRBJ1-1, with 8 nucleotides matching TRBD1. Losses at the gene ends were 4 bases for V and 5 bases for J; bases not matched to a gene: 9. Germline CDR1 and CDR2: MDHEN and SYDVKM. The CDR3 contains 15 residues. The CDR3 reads CASSSLGQGRTEAFF. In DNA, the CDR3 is TGTGCCAGCAGTTCACTAGGACAGGGCCGGACTGAAGCTTTCTTT.

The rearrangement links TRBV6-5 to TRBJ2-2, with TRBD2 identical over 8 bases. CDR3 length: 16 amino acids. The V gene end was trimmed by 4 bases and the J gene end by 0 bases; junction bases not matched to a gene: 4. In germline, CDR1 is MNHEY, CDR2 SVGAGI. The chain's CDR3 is CASSFRLATNTGELFF. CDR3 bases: TGTGCCAGCAGTTTTCGACTAGCGACGAACACCGGGGAGCTGTTTTTT.

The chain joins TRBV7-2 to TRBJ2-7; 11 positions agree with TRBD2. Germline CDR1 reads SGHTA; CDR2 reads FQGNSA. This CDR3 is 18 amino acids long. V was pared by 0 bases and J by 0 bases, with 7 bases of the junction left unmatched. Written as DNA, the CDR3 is TGTGCCAGCAGCTTAGCGTTAGCGGGAGGGGTGAGCTCCTACGAGCAGTACTTC. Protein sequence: CASSLALAGGVSSYEQYF.

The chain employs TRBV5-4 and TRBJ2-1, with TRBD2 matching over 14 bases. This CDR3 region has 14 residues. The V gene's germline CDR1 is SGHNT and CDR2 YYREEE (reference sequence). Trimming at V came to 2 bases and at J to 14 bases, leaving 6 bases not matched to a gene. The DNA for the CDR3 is TGTGCCAGCAGCTTCCGGGGACTAGCGGGAGAAGAGTTCTTC. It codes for CASSFRGLAGEEFF.

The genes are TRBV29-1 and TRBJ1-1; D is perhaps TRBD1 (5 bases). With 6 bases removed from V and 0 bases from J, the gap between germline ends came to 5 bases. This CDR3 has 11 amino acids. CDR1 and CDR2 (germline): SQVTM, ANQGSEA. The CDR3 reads CSVTVNTEAFF. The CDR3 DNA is TGCAGCGTGACAGTGAACACTGAAGCTTTCTTT.

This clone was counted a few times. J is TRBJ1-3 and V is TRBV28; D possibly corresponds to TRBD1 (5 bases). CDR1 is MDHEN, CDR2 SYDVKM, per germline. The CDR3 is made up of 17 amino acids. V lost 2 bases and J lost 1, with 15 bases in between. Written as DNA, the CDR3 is TGTGCCAGCAGTTTAGGCTTGGGCAGGGAATCTGGAAACACCATATATTTT. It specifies CASSLGLGRESGNTIYF.